This TCR beta chain emerged from a study of cytomegalovirus exposure and HLA in healthy donors. Looking at the study overall: According to later analysis, the same platform produced the 120 validation and over 600 first-cohort repertoires. Points from the study as a whole: TCR clusters originating in the first cohort tended to co-occur in the approximately 130 validation repertoires, according to a later analysis.

V was shortened by 2 bases and J by 5 bases, with 12 bases between the two germline ends. CDR1 is KGHSH and CDR2 is LQKENI in the germline V gene. The CDR3 sequence is 14 residues long. Comments on this clone: The antigen remains undetermined.

Sequencing used immunoSEQ multiplex PCR; TCRdb keeps in-frame clones, though not all of them. The sample yields fewer than 150,000 clones, around 90% seen once. The specimen sequenced was PBMCs. This TCR came from a woman under 30 in good health and CMV-seropositive. The rearrangement uses TRBV18 and TRBJ1-1; D gene uncertain. In nucleotides, the CDR3 is TGTGCCAGCTCACCAAGATCGAGGGAGACTGAAGCTTTCTTT. Translating gives CASSPRSRETEAFF.